This entry concerns a single T cell receptor beta chain. This receptor's antigen is unknown. No much larger clone exists at a distance of one base, and base qualities are not known. The convalescent patients' positive SARS-CoV-2 PCR tests fell between March and December 2020, which was before the Alpha, Beta and Delta variants emerged in the United States. Ficoll-Paque Plus gradient centrifugation was used to isolate PBMCs from whole blood, and the isolated PBMCs were then either used fresh or cryopreserved at -140C. Receptor libraries were prepared by PCR. TCRdb shows the sequencer as Illumina iSeq 100. On the authors' methods: Non-productive sequences were filtered out, and CDR3s that did not start with C, did not end with F or W, or were shorter than 7 amino acids were discarded. Levenshtein distances (stringdist) and unrooted phylogenetic trees (ape) in R version 3.6.1 were used to assess CDR3 homology. TCRdb trimmed public reads at Q25 via fastp, called clones via MiXCR and kept in-frame beta chains. Every distinct CDR3 protein forms one entry, paired with its most common genes and DNA. Clone size and V and J calls follow TCRdb, not the original study. A total of about 14,000 distinct CDR3 sequences appear in this sample, 69% of them only once. Around 1.1% of the sample is taken by the ten largest.

The data stem from a study of vaccination and CD4 T cells after COVID-19 (dated by TCRdb to the early 2020s). In the study overall: SARS-CoV-2 positivity had been established in the convalescent patients by nasal swab PCR, and mild disease was recorded in several of these patients and severe disease in one. Six males and four females were included in the convalescent cohort, with two Hispanic individuals, seven Caucasians, two Asians and one multiracial person represented. Participants got two doses of the Pfizer-BioNTech BNT162b2 vaccine (n=8) or two doses of the Moderna mRNA-1273 vaccine (n=2). Post-COVID blood samples from convalescent patients were collected a median of 101 days after diagnosis, with a range of roughly 35 to 161 days. Post-vaccine blood samples were taken a median of approximately 70 days after the second vaccine dose, with a range of roughly 14 to 250 days. In 10 COVID-19 convalescent patients and 4 infection-naive healthy vaccine recipients, researchers compared the spike-specific CD4+ TCR repertoire from before mRNA vaccination with the repertoire from after. General conclusions and limits of the study: The median number of SARS-CoV-2-reactive clonotypes rose from approximately 20 after infection to some 37 after vaccination, but the change was not significant. In convalescent patients, a median around 86% of post-vaccine SARS-CoV-2-reactive clones were detected only after vaccination, suggesting vaccine-specific priming. Relatively few convalescent patients were included in the study, and early timepoints after natural infection were not analyzed. In convalescent patients, nearly all vaccine-specific clones (304 of 307) were found to be mono-reactive for SARS-CoV-2 spike rather than cross-reactive with common cold coronaviruses.

Looking up the germline V gene (reference sequence) yields CDR1 LNHDA and CDR2 SQIVND. The CDR3 measures 13 amino acids from cysteine to phenylalanine. CDR3 DNA is the only sequence kept; it has 39 bases, read in frame from the first base. V loses 3 bases, J loses 3 bases, and the germline ends lie 5 bases apart. Source: CD4+ T cells from blood, taken after SARS-CoV-2 vaccination. The rearranged segments are TRBV19 and TRBJ2-2; confidence is insufficient to name the D gene. The sequence derives from a human donor who had recovered from COVID-19. The CDR3 protein sequence reads: CASSIGDTGELFF. The bases read TGTGCCAGTAGTATTGGTGACACCGGGGAGCTGTTTTTT.